A selection of T cell receptor beta chains follows, all from one sample in a study of shared clonotypes between healthy human individuals. TCRdb's copy holds only in-frame clones and misses some; the assay was immunoSEQ multiplex PCR. The sample contains 2.3 million or so clones, approximately 95% of which appear only once. Sequenced input: naive CD4+ T cells from PBMCs. Source of these receptors: a man aged 18 to 30 in good health. Some clones in this sample may be carry-over from other donors' samples. The CDR3 runs from the conserved cysteine through the conserved F or W. Fields, in order: J gene, V gene, D gene, clone size, CDR3 protein, CDR3 DNA. The D gene is left open where the match is weak. Size tells how often a clone was seen (once, few, many) or the class of an expanded clone, and some rows leave it out.

TRBJ2-7 | TRBV4-1 | - | - | CASSQQVAYEQYF | TGCGCCAGCAGCCAACAGGTGGCCTACGAGCAGTACTTC
TRBJ1-2 | TRBV4-1 | - | - | CASTTLGSAYGYTF | TGCGCCAGCACCACATTGGGTTCAGCCTATGGCTACACCTTC
TRBJ1-2 | TRBV10-3 | - | - | CAISEDRGTSYGYTF | TGTGCCATCAGTGAGGACCGCGGGACCTCCTATGGCTACACCTTC
TRBJ1-5 | TRBV6-5 | - | few | CASSYGVGRNQPQHF | TGTGCCAGCAGTTACGGAGTTGGGCGGAATCAGCCCCAGCATTTT
TRBJ1-3 | TRBV5-4 | - | - | CASSLAVGAGNTIYF | TGTGCCAGCAGCTTGGCCGTGGGGGCGGGAAACACCATATATTTT
TRBJ1-6 | TRBV27 | - | - | CASSSNRVISSPLHF | TGTGCCAGCAGTTCCAACAGGGTGATCAGTTCACCCCTCCACTTT
TRBJ1-1 | TRBV13 | TRBD1 | - | CASRRPRGPTEAFF | TGTGCCAGCAGGCGCCCCAGGGGGCCCACTGAAGCTTTCTTT
TRBJ2-2 | TRBV7-9 | TRBD2 | - | CASSARNRGLAGTGELFF | TGTGCCAGCAGCGCGCGCAATCGGGGACTAGCGGGAACTGGGGAGCTGTTTTTT
TRBJ2-7 | TRBV11-3 | TRBD1 | once | CASSPGTGGYEQYF | TGTGCCAGCAGCCCGGGGACAGGGGGCTACGAGCAGTACTTC
TRBJ2-5 | TRBV5-1 | TRBD1 | once | CASRPPGGQETQYF | TGCGCCAGCAGACCCCCAGGGGGCCAAGAGACCCAGTACTTC
TRBJ1-4 | TRBV30 | - | - | CAWSVGGMEKLFF | TGTGCCTGGAGTGTGGGGGGCATGGAAAAACTGTTTTTT
TRBJ2-1 | TRBV28 | - | once | CASSLLSVYNEQFF | TGTGCCAGCAGTTTACTTAGCGTGTACAATGAGCAGTTCTTC
TRBJ2-1 | TRBV5-1 | TRBD2 | - | CATKTAGGSYNEQFF | TGCGCCACGAAAACGGCGGGAGGCTCCTACAATGAGCAGTTCTTC
TRBJ1-1 | TRBV5-1 | - | - | CASSLEASTMNTEAFF | TGCGCCAGCAGCTTGGAAGCGAGTACGATGAACACTGAAGCTTTCTTT
TRBJ2-5 | TRBV18 | - | - | CASSPWRGQETQYF | TGTGCCAGCTCCCCATGGAGGGGACAAGAGACCCAGTACTTC
TRBJ2-7 | TRBV6-1 | - | once | CASTGGLAESYEQYF | TGTGCCAGCACCGGGGGGCTAGCGGAATCCTACGAGCAGTACTTC
TRBJ1-1 | TRBV28 | - | - | CASSLWAPNTEAFF | TGTGCCAGCAGTTTATGGGCCCCTAACACTGAAGCTTTCTTT
TRBJ2-5 | TRBV7-2 | - | - | CASSLDSGGKTQYF | TGTGCCAGCAGCTTAGATTCCGGGGGAAAGACCCAGTACTTC
TRBJ1-1 | TRBV5-1 | - | - | CASSLVVTEDAFF | TGCGCCAGCAGCCTGGTGGTGACGGAAGACGCTTTCTTT
TRBJ2-1 | TRBV28 | TRBD2 | - | CASSLAVSVYNEQFF | TGTGCCAGCAGTCTAGCGGTTTCTGTCTACAATGAGCAGTTCTTC
TRBJ2-7 | TRBV7-2 | TRBD2 | - | CASSLLAGGWGTYEQYF | TGTGCCAGCAGCTTACTAGCGGGAGGCTGGGGTACCTACGAGCAGTACTTC
TRBJ2-3 | TRBV28 | TRBD2 | - | CASSLEWLAGGLDTQYF | TGTGCCAGCAGTTTGGAGTGGCTAGCGGGAGGGTTAGATACGCAGTATTTT
TRBJ2-6 | TRBV11-2 | - | - | CASSRLTTSSGANVLTF | TGTGCCAGCAGCCGACTCACTACTAGCTCTGGGGCCAACGTCCTGACTTTC
TRBJ2-5 | TRBV19 | TRBD1 | - | CASSRGTGSIPRQAQETQYF | TGTGCCAGTAGTCGGGGGACAGGGTCTATTCCCCGTCAAGCGCAAGAGACCCAGTACTTC
TRBJ1-1 | TRBV7-9 | - | - | CASSPRPSDTEAFF | TGTGCCAGCAGCCCCCGACCCTCGGACACTGAAGCTTTCTTT
TRBJ2-7 | TRBV7-2 | - | - | CASSRSGTAGEQYF | TGTGCCAGCAGCCGTTCCGGGACAGCGGGCGAGCAGTACTTC
TRBJ2-7 | TRBV4-2 | TRBD2 | - | CASSQVGTSGRTSYEQYF | TGTGCCAGCAGCCAAGTTGGGACTAGCGGGCGTACCTCCTACGAGCAGTACTTC
TRBJ2-1 | TRBV9 | - | - | CASSAEYNEQFF | TGTGCCAGCAGCGCCGAATACAATGAGCAGTTCTTC
TRBJ2-2 | TRBV5-4 | TRBD2 | - | CASSPSGSNTGELFF | TGTGCCAGCAGCCCTAGCGGATCGAACACCGGGGAGCTGTTTTTT
TRBJ2-1 | TRBV28 | TRBD2 | - | CASRIRTSGRTNEQFF | TGTGCCAGCAGGATCAGGACTAGCGGGAGAACGAATGAGCAGTTCTTC
TRBJ1-5 | TRBV30 | TRBD1 | - | CAWSVQQGQVGQHF | TGTGCCTGGAGTGTTCAACAGGGGCAAGTCGGACAGCATTTT
TRBJ2-7 | TRBV18 | TRBD1 | - | CASSPTQGAYEQYF | TGTGCCAGCTCACCAACACAGGGGGCCTACGAGCAGTACTTC
TRBJ2-1 | TRBV4-3 | - | once | CASSQNPTGDEQFF | TGCGCCAGCAGCCAAAACCCGACCGGGGATGAGCAGTTCTTC
TRBJ1-1 | TRBV7-9 | - | - | CASSLEADTEAFF | TGTGCCAGCAGCTTAGAAGCGGACACTGAAGCTTTCTTT
TRBJ2-1 | TRBV4-1 | TRBD2 | - | CASSQDERAGGWNEQFF | TGCGCCAGCAGCCAAGATGAACGGGCGGGAGGGTGGAATGAGCAGTTCTTC
TRBJ1-4 | TRBV9 | TRBD1 | - | CASSVGRDRGELGEKLFF | TGTGCCAGCAGCGTAGGTCGGGACAGGGGTGAGCTTGGCGAAAAACTGTTTTTT
TRBJ1-5 | TRBV27 | TRBD1 | - | CASSPIRGTGGEVNQPQHF | TGTGCCAGCAGTCCCATAAGGGGGACAGGGGGCGAGGTCAATCAGCCCCAGCATTTT
TRBJ2-5 | TRBV5-1 | TRBD1 | - | CASSYLQGNPQETQYF | TGCGCCAGCAGCTACCTACAGGGGAACCCCCAAGAGACCCAGTACTTC
TRBJ1-3 | TRBV7-2 | - | - | CASSSPPPNTIYF | TGTGCCAGCAGCTCACCCCCCCCTAACACCATATATTTT
TRBJ1-1 | TRBV14 | - | - | CASSRDTNTEAFF | TGTGCCAGCAGCCGCGACACGAACACTGAAGCTTTCTTT
TRBJ2-7 | TRBV2 | - | - | CASSEVSGYEQYF | TGTGCCAGCAGTGAAGTTTCTGGTTACGAGCAGTACTTC
TRBJ1-4 | TRBV5-4 | TRBD1 | - | CASSVDRDGEKLFF | TGTGCCAGCAGCGTCGACAGGGATGGTGAAAAACTGTTTTTT